This T cell receptor (beta chain) was captured by sequencing in a study of blood T cell repertoires in COVID-19. Methods used by the authors: Amplification of reference gene primers was used by the study to estimate nucleated cell counts. Profiled with immunoSEQ multiplex PCR; TCRdb holds only in-frame clones, not every one. The V and J calls and clone size were taken over from that table, and D and trimming were inferred from the DNA. The sample holds more than 150,000 clones; 80% are singletons and the top ten take 13% to 15%. Between the trimmed V and J ends, which lost 1 base and 3 bases, there was a span of 12 bases. CDR1 is LGHNA, CDR2 YNFKEQ, per germline. The CDR3 is made up of 16 amino acids.

The clonotype comes from a man aged 55 to 70 who had been exposed to COVID-19. The sequencing sample was made of PBMCs or T cells enriched from blood (not recorded which). J is TRBJ2-2 and V is TRBV4-2; D call uncertain. CDR3 sequence: CASSQVAGDYTGELFF. The CDR3 nucleotides read TGTGCCAGCAGCCAAGTGGCCGGAGATTACACCGGGGAGCTGTTTTTT.